These 22 T cell receptor beta chains originate from one sample sequenced in a study of blood T cell repertoires in COVID-19. Clones were sequenced by immunoSEQ multiplex PCR, and TCRdb holds only the in-frame ones, with some missing. The repertoire holds about 88,000 clones, with 89% as singletons. The sequenced sample was peripheral blood. These receptors all stem from a woman older than 75 with active COVID-19.

V usage is TRBV4-1 and J usage is TRBJ2-1; 13 positions match TRBD2. The CDR3 is 18 residues long. From germline, CDR1 is MGHRA and CDR2 YSYEKL. J gave up 4 bases and V 7 bases, and 13 bases lay outside the gene matches. This CDR3 reads CASKITGATSGRYNEQFF. Written as DNA, the CDR3 is TGCGCCAGCAAGATAACGGGGGCGACTAGCGGGAGGTACAATGAGCAGTTCTTC.

The V and J genes are TRBV29-1 and TRBJ1-2; 8 bases map to TRBD1. Germline CDR1 SQVTM, CDR2 ANQGSEA. The length of the CDR3 is 13 residues. The ends lost 7 bases at V and 6 bases at J; junction bases unmatched: 10. CDR3 sequence reads: CSGLGQGRNGYTF. DNA for the CDR3: TGCAGCGGCCTCGGACAGGGTAGAAATGGCTACACCTTC.

The chain employs TRBV2 and TRBJ2-7, with TRBD2 matching over 9 bases. J was trimmed by 7 bases and V by 5 bases; bases with no gene match: 18. Germline values: CDR1 SNHLY, CDR2 FYNNEI. The CDR3 runs to 17 residues. The CDR3 loop is CASSYVGAGGPAGEQYF. CDR3 DNA: TGTGCCAGCAGTTACGTTGGAGCGGGAGGCCCCGCAGGGGAGCAGTACTTC.

The J gene is TRBJ1-2, the V gene TRBV15; tentative D call: TRBD1 (6 bases). This CDR3 has 13 amino acids. The V gene lost 5 bases and the J gene lost 3 bases, with 10 bases spanning the gap. Germline V gene sequence: CDR1 LNHNV, CDR2 YYDKDF (reference sequence). CDR3 sequence: CATSLDSDYGYTF. The CDR3 DNA reads TGTGCCACCAGCCTGGACAGCGACTATGGCTACACCTTC.

The chain carries TRBV20-1 and TRBJ2-7; D remains ambiguous. This CDR3 region has 17 residues. Germline V gene sequence: CDR1 DFQATT, CDR2 SNEGSKA (reference sequence). Between the trimmed V and J ends, which lost 3 bases and 2 bases, there was a span of 23 bases. The CDR3 region is CSASSPVTQRGTYEQYF. DNA of the CDR3: TGCAGTGCTAGTTCCCCCGTCACTCAGCGCGGTACCTACGAGCAGTACTTC.

This clone appeared a single time. The chain couples TRBV2 to TRBJ1-6; 7 positions agree with TRBD1. J was trimmed by 8 bases and V by 4 bases; bases with no gene match: 2. The length of the CDR3 is 13 residues. CDR1 and CDR2 (germline): SNHLY, FYNNEI. DNA for the CDR3: TGTGCCAGCAGTGTGCAGGGGGATTCACCCCTCCACTTT. It translates to CASSVQGDSPLHF.

The count of this clone is one. DNA for the CDR3: TGTGCCAGCAGCTTCTTAGCTAACTATGGCTACACCTTC. Amino acids: CASSFLANYGYTF. V is TRBV5-5 and J is TRBJ1-2, with D uncertain. This CDR3 spans 13 amino acids. V shed 2 bases and J shed 0 bases, with 5 bases lying between them. Germline values: CDR1 SGHKS, CDR2 YYEKEE (reference sequence).

V gene TRBV4-2 combines with J gene TRBJ2-2, with 12 bases lining up with TRBD2. The trim removed 4 bases at V and 6 bases at J, leaving 6 bases unmatched. This CDR3 contains 16 residues. Germline CDR1 reads LGHNA; CDR2 reads YNFKEQ. CDR3 nucleotide sequence: TGTGCCAGCAGCCCTCGGACTAGCGGGAATCCCGGGGAGCTGTTTTTT. Residues: CASSPRTSGNPGELFF.

The CDR3 DNA reads as TGTGCCAGCAGCTTGTACAGGGATAACACAGATACGCAGTATTTT. As protein: CASSLYRDNTDTQYF. The chain links TRBV11-2 to TRBJ2-3, with TRBD1 as a possible D gene (6 bases). CDR1 is SGHAT, CDR2 FQNNGV, per germline. CDR3 size: 15 residues. Trimming stripped 3 bases from V and 2 bases from J, with 12 bases between.

The rearrangement joins TRBV12-3 or TRBV12-4 to TRBJ1-5; no firm D call. Deletions cut 3 bases from V and 5 bases from J, with 5 bases between. The CDR3 length is 12 residues. The CDR3 region has the DNA TGTGCCAGCAGTTTTTCGTATCAGCCCCAGCATTTT. This translates into CASSFSYQPQHF.

This chain joins TRBV28 and TRBJ2-7; a possible D gene is TRBD1 (5 bases). Germline V CDR1 and CDR2: MDHEN, SYDVKM. This CDR3 is 11 amino acids long. Trimming removed 7 bases at V and 4 bases at J, with 8 bases between. CDR3 region: CASMDIYEQYF. CDR3 in DNA: TGTGCCAGCATGGACATTTACGAGCAGTACTTC.

The chain uses TRBV5-4 and TRBJ2-5; TRBD2 agrees at 7 bases. The germline V gene has CDR1 SGHNT and CDR2 YYREEE (reference sequence). V lost 7 bases and J lost 3; bases outside the gene matches: 9. The CDR3 loop spans 14 amino acids. CDR3 nucleotide sequence: TGTGCCAGCGCGCTGCGGACTAGGGAAGAGACCCAGTACTTC. This codes for CASALRTREETQYF.

This rearrangement joins TRBV4-3 to TRBJ1-1; D ambiguous. V gave up 0 bases and J gave up 4 bases, with 15 bases separating them. Germline V gives CDR1 LGHNA, CDR2 YSLEER. There are 16 residues in the CDR3. CDR3 sequence: CASSQDLRVWGTEAFF. The CDR3 coding sequence is TGCGCCAGCAGCCAAGATTTGAGGGTATGGGGCACTGAAGCTTTCTTT.

This CDR3 is CASSQDKGTEAFF. The CDR3 DNA sequence: TGTGCCAGCAGCCAAGATAAGGGGACTGAAGCTTTCTTT. The rearrangement uses TRBV3-1 (or the pseudogene TRBV3-2) and TRBJ1-1, with a weak D call TRBD1 (5 bases). In germline, CDR1 is LGHDT, CDR2 YNNKEL (reference sequence). This CDR3 comprises 13 residues. Trimming stripped 0 bases from V and 5 bases from J, with 7 bases between.

The chain links TRBV9 to TRBJ1-4, with D tentatively TRBD1 (5 bases). The V end lost 0 bases, the J end lost 6 bases, and 9 bases lay between the germline ends. This CDR3 is built from 14 residues. Germline CDR1 SGDLS, CDR2 YYNGEE. The CDR3 is CASSVGWGDEKLFF. As DNA, the CDR3 is TGTGCCAGCAGCGTAGGATGGGGCGATGAAAAACTGTTTTTT.

The J gene is TRBJ1-5, the V gene TRBV28, with D possibly being TRBD1 (6 bases). The CDR3 totals 15 residues. From germline, CDR1 is MDHEN and CDR2 SYDVKM. Trimming pared 6 bases from V and 4 bases from J, leaving 16 bases between. As DNA, the CDR3 is TGTGCCAGCAGCCCCCTGCAGGGGATGAATCAGCCCCAGCATTTT. Amino acids: CASSPLQGMNQPQHF.

The chain joins TRBV11-2 to TRBJ2-7; 7 bases agree with TRBD1. Germline values: CDR1 SGHAT, CDR2 FQNNGV. The V gene end was trimmed by 5 bases and the J gene end by 3 bases; junction bases not matched to a gene: 7. The CDR3 runs to 14 residues. The CDR3 spells CASSPETGNYEQYF. The CDR3 nucleotides read TGTGCCAGCAGCCCCGAGACAGGGAACTACGAGCAGTACTTC.

The chain uses TRBV28 and TRBJ1-1; D uncertain. V shed 5 bases and J shed 11 bases, with 15 bases lying between them. The CDR3 has 12 amino acids. CDR1 is MDHEN and CDR2 is SYDVKM in the germline V gene. CDR3 DNA sequence: TGTGCCAGCAGTCCTAATTTCGGTAATGCTTTCTTT. As protein: CASSPNFGNAFF.

The genes are TRBV4-1 and TRBJ2-3; 7 bases align to TRBD2. With V trimmed by 0 bases and J by 2 bases, 5 bases remained unmatched. The CDR3 consists of 16 residues. Germline V gene data show CDR1 as MGHRA and CDR2 as YSYEKL. The CDR3 DNA reads TGCGCCAGCAGCCAAGATCCTCGGGGGGTCACAGATACGCAGTATTTT. Its translation: CASSQDPRGVTDTQYF.

The chain joins TRBV3-1 (or the pseudogene TRBV3-2) to TRBJ1-6; D unresolved. Germline lookup yields CDR1 LGHDT and CDR2 YNNKEL (reference sequence). This CDR3 comprises 16 residues. V lost 0 bases and J lost 8, with 14 bases in between. The CDR3 loop reads CASSQEPRGRYSPLHF. The CDR3 DNA sequence: TGTGCCAGCAGCCAAGAGCCACGAGGAAGGTATTCACCCCTCCACTTT.

The chain couples TRBV6-5 to TRBJ1-4; TRBD1 aligns across 8 bases. V shed 8 bases, J shed 12 bases, and the junction held 14 bases outside the gene matches. Germline CDR1 and CDR2: MNHEY and SVGAGI. This CDR3 has 14 residues. The CDR3 nucleotides are TGTGCCAGCCGGGACAGGCCTTCCGGTGGAGAACTGTTTTTT. This codes for CASRDRPSGGELFF.

The chain links TRBV7-2 to TRBJ2-1; 11 nucleotides match TRBD2. The CDR3 spans 18 residues. The ends lost 5 bases at V and 3 bases at J; junction bases unmatched: 12. Germline V gene lookup returns CDR1 SGHTA and CDR2 FQGNSA. CDR3 sequence (DNA): TGTGCCAGCAGCCCAAGGGGTACTAGCGGGGGTGTCTACAATGAGCAGTTCTTC. It is translated as CASSPRGTSGGVYNEQFF.